This T cell receptor beta chain was captured by sequencing in a study of blood T cell repertoires in COVID-19. In the study overall: Sample material is recorded as cDNA or gDNA derived from T cells, B-cell-depleted T cells, or PBMCs.

The V end lost 1 base, the J end lost 10 bases, and 11 bases lay between the germline ends. The CDR3 totals 14 residues. The germline CDR1 and CDR2 sequences are SNHLY and FYNNEI. Measured with immunoSEQ multiplex PCR; TCRdb has only the in-frame clones, and not every one. The table lists roughly 85,000 clones, more than 80% of them singletons, with 27% in the top ten. Sequencing was performed on peripheral blood. This chain joins TRBV2 and TRBJ1-6; D unclear. This TCR was recovered from a man between 45 and 60 years old with active or convalescent COVID-19. In nucleotides, the CDR3 is TGTGCCAGCAGTGAAGGGAGTTCGGCCTCACCCCTCCACTTT. Its translation is CASSEGSSASPLHF. The variable domain in full, with the rest retrieved from reference TRBV2 and TRBJ1-6, is EPEVTQTPSHQVTQMGQEVILRCVPISNHLYFYWYRQILGQKVEFLVSFYNNEISEKSEIFDDQFSVERPDGSNFTLKIRSTKLEDSAMYFCASSEGSSASPLHFGNGTRLTVT.